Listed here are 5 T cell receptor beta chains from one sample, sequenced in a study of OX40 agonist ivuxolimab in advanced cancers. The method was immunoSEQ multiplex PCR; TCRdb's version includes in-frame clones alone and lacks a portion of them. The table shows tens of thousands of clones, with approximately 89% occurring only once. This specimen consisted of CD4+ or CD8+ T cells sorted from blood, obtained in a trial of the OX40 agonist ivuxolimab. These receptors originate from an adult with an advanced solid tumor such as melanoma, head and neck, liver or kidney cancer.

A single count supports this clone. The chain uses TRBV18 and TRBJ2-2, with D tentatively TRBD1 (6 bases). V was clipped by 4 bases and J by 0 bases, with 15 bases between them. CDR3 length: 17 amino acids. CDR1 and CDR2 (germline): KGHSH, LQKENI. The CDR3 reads CASSLIPTGPNTGELFF. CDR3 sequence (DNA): TGTGCCAGCTCACTCATTCCGACAGGCCCGAACACCGGGGAGCTGTTTTTT.

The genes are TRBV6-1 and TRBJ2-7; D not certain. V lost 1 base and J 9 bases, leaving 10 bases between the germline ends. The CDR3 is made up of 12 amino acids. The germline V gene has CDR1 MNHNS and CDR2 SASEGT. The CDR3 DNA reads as TGTGCCAGCAGTGAAGGAGAGAGAGGGCAGTACTTC. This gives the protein CASSEGERGQYF.

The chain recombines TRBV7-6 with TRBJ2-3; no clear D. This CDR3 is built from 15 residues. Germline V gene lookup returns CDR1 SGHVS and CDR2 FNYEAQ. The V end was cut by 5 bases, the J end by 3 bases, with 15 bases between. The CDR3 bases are TGTGCCAGCAGCCCCTTCGGTTTGGGAACAGATACGCAGTATTTT. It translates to CASSPFGLGTDTQYF. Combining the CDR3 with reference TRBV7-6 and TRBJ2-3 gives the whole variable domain GAGVSQSPRYKVTKRGQDVALRCDPISGHVSLYWYRQALGQGPEFLTYFNYEAQQDKSGLPNDRFSAERPEGSISTLTIQRTEQRDSAMYRCASSPFGLGTDTQYFGPGTRLTVL.

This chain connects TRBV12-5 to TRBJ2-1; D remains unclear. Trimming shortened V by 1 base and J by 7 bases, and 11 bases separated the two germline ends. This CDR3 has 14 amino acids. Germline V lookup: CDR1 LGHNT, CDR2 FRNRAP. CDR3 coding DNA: TGTGCTAGTGGTTTGGGAATCTTAGAGAATGAGCAGTTCTTC. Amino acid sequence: CASGLGILENEQFF.

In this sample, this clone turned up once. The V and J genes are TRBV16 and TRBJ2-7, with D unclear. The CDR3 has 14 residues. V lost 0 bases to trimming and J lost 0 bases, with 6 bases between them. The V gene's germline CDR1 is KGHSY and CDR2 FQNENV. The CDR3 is CASSQSFSSYEQYF. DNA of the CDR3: TGTGCCAGCAGCCAATCCTTTAGCTCCTACGAGCAGTACTTC.